Below, one TCR beta chain is given with its context. CDR1 is KGHSH, CDR2 LQKENI, per germline. V shed 5 bases, J shed 1 base, and the junction held 6 bases outside the gene matches. The CDR3 is made up of 15 amino acids. Participants, roughly 18 to 90 years old, spanned some 23 US areas. Participants' own reports of clinical history determined their cohort assignment. Original data processing: Amplifying reference gene primers gave estimates of nucleated cell counts. The assay was immunoSEQ multiplex PCR, and TCRdb's table has in-frame clones only and misses some. V and J calls and clone size are copied from that table; D and trimming were computed from the DNA. The repertoire has 350,000 to 400,000 clones, roughly nine tenths of them found once; the top ten carry 1.7%. The sample is drawn from a study of blood T cell repertoires in COVID-19.

V usage is TRBV18 and J usage is TRBJ1-1; TRBD1 agrees at 8 bases. The sequenced material came from PBMCs or T cells enriched from blood (not recorded which). The origin of this receptor is a woman in her twenties or thirties who had recovered from COVID-19. The chain's CDR3 is CASSTGGVWNTEAFF. CDR3 nucleotide sequence: TGTGCCAGCTCAACAGGGGGGGTTTGGAACACTGAAGCTTTCTTT.